A selection of T cell receptor beta chains follows, all from one sample in a study of shared clonotypes between healthy human individuals. Sequenced by immunoSEQ multiplex PCR; TCRdb stores in-frame clones only, minus some. The sample shows about 1 million clones, roughly 80% of them seen only once. Sequenced sample: memory CD4+ T cells sorted from blood. The receptors shown here come from a man younger than 35 in good health. CDR3s include the opening cysteine and the closing phenylalanine or tryptophan. The D gene is left open where the match is weak. The size of a clone is reported for some rows only, either as once, few or many, or as a class for expanded clones.

. | TRBJ2-2 | . | TRBV5-1 | CASSSGANTGELFF | TGCGCCAGCAGTTCAGGGGCGAACACCGGGGAGCTGTTTTTT
. | TRBJ2-7 | . | TRBV27 | CASSLGAKTYEQYF | TGTGCCAGCAGTTTGGGCGCAAAGACCTACGAGCAGTACTTC
once | TRBJ2-1 | TRBD2 | TRBV10-3 | CAISESGLAGSNEQFF | TGTGCCATCAGTGAGTCTGGGCTAGCGGGGAGTAATGAGCAGTTCTTC
many | TRBJ1-6 | . | TRBV7-2 | CASSSRKPGGSSYNSPLHF | TGTGCCAGCAGCTCGAGGAAGCCTGGGGGGAGCTCCTATAATTCACCCCTCCACTTT
. | TRBJ2-7 | TRBD2 | TRBV4-1 | CASSLGTSGIEQYF | TGCGCCAGCAGCCTCGGGACTAGCGGGATCGAGCAGTACTTC
. | TRBJ1-6 | TRBD1 | TRBV7-9 | CASSSSGTGGSPLHF | TGTGCCAGCAGCTCCTCCGGGACAGGGGGATCACCCCTCCACTTT
. | TRBJ2-5 | TRBD2 | TRBV6-6 | CASRLAEETQYF | TGTGCCAGCAGGCTAGCGGAGGAGACCCAGTACTTC
. | TRBJ2-1 | TRBD2 | TRBV11-2 | CASSSPFLAESNEQFF | TGTGCCAGCAGCTCCCCCTTCCTAGCGGAGAGCAATGAGCAGTTCTTC
once | TRBJ2-6 | . | TRBV28 | CASMESSGANVLTF | TGTGCCAGTATGGAGTCCTCTGGGGCCAACGTCCTGACTTTC
. | TRBJ1-2 | TRBD1 | TRBV6-5 | CASSYSTGKDGYTF | TGTGCCAGCAGTTACTCGACAGGGAAAGATGGCTACACCTTC
. | TRBJ2-3 | . | TRBV5-1 | CASSLGIEGRTDTQYF | TGCGCCAGCAGCTTGGGGATAGAGGGGAGGACAGATACGCAGTATTTT
. | TRBJ1-2 | . | TRBV28 | CASRGELGANYGYTF | TGTGCCAGCAGAGGGGAATTGGGGGCTAACTATGGCTACACCTTC
. | TRBJ1-2 | TRBD1 | TRBV2 | CASSLQGVGYGYTF | TGTGCCAGCAGTTTACAGGGGGTGGGCTATGGCTACACCTTC
. | TRBJ2-6 | . | TRBV5-1 | CASSLDRVLLSGANVLTF | TGCGCCAGCAGCCTAGACAGAGTCCTCCTCTCTGGGGCCAACGTCCTGACTTTC
once | TRBJ1-4 | . | TRBV18 | CASSPIQGLEEKLFF | TGTGCCAGCTCACCTATACAGGGATTGGAGGAAAAACTGTTTTTT
. | TRBJ2-7 | TRBD1 | TRBV18 | CASSEIGQGGPYEQYF | TGTGCCAGCTCAGAGATTGGACAGGGGGGACCATACGAGCAGTACTTC
. | TRBJ1-5 | . | TRBV30 | CAWSVGTRGGYNQPQHF | TGTGCCTGGAGTGTAGGGACCAGGGGAGGGTACAATCAGCCCCAGCATTTT
once | TRBJ2-5 | TRBD2 | TRBV4-3 | CASSQAGTSGRAWETQYF | TGCGCCAGCAGCCAAGCCGGGACTAGCGGGAGGGCCTGGGAGACCCAGTACTTC
. | TRBJ2-3 | TRBD2 | TRBV18 | CASAGTSGSTDTQYF | TGTGCCAGCGCCGGGACTAGCGGGAGCACAGATACGCAGTATTTT
few | TRBJ1-1 | . | TRBV29-1 | CSVAEGMAEAFF | TGCAGCGTTGCGGAGGGAATGGCTGAAGCTTTCTTT
. | TRBJ2-3 | . | TRBV5-1 | CASRLGAGTDTQYF | TGCGCCAGCCGCCTGGGGGCAGGCACAGATACGCAGTATTTT
. | TRBJ2-1 | . | TRBV5-6 | CASSLGDKYNEQFF | TGTGCCAGCAGCTTGGGGGACAAGTACAATGAGCAGTTCTTC
. | TRBJ2-3 | . | TRBV6-1 | CASVTGGTDTQYF | TGTGCCAGCGTGACGGGGGGCACAGATACGCAGTATTTT
. | TRBJ2-7 | TRBD1 | TRBV10-3 | CAISGAVTGGPYEQYF | TGTGCCATCAGTGGGGCAGTGACAGGGGGTCCGTACGAGCAGTACTTC
. | TRBJ2-6 | TRBD1 | TRBV18 | CATNRQGSSSGANVLTF | TGTGCCACAAATCGACAGGGGTCTTCCTCTGGGGCCAACGTCCTGACTTTC
. | TRBJ2-5 | . | TRBV7-8 | CASSLYRKETQYF | TGTGCCAGCAGCCTTTATCGGAAAGAGACCCAGTACTTC
. | TRBJ2-7 | . | TRBV11-2 | CASSLDRGIWGDEQYF | TGTGCCAGCAGCTTAGACAGGGGAATTTGGGGGGACGAGCAGTACTTC
. | TRBJ2-1 | TRBD2 | TRBV7-6 | CASSLSAIAGGDEQFF | TGTGCCAGCAGCTTAAGCGCAATAGCGGGAGGAGATGAGCAGTTCTTC
. | TRBJ2-1 | TRBD2 | TRBV11-2 | CASSPLAGARSYNEQFF | TGTGCCAGCAGCCCTCTAGCGGGAGCCCGCTCCTACAATGAGCAGTTCTTC
. | TRBJ1-1 | . | TRBV7-7 | CASSLTANTEAFF | TGTGCTAGCAGCTTGACAGCGAACACTGAAGCTTTCTTT
. | TRBJ2-7 | . | TRBV28 | CASTSGDFQQYF | TGTGCCAGCACCTCTGGGGACTTCCAGCAGTACTTC
. | TRBJ2-7 | . | TRBV4-1 | CASSQGPTSYEQYF | TGCGCCAGCAGCCAGGGCCCTACTTCCTACGAGCAGTACTTC
. | TRBJ2-5 | TRBD2 | TRBV9 | CASSAQAGADVATQYF | TGTGCCAGCAGCGCGCAAGCGGGAGCGGACGTGGCGACCCAGTACTTC
. | TRBJ2-3 | . | TRBV5-6 | CASSFYSGVIADTQYF | TGTGCCAGCAGCTTCTACTCGGGAGTTATCGCAGATACGCAGTATTTT
. | TRBJ1-2 | . | TRBV28 | CASSPDRFHNYGYTF | TGTGCCAGCAGCCCCGACAGATTTCATAACTATGGCTACACCTTC
. | TRBJ2-6 | . | TRBV13 | CASSDMGSGANVLTF | TGTGCCAGCAGCGACATGGGCTCTGGGGCCAACGTCCTGACTTTC
. | TRBJ1-2 | TRBD1 | TRBV6-5 | CASSRSRGFGYGYTF | TGTGCCAGCAGTCGTTCCAGGGGGTTTGGCTATGGCTACACCTTC
. | TRBJ2-5 | . | TRBV7-9 | CASSSRGRPGETQYF | TGTGCCAGCAGCTCGCGGGGACGCCCAGGAGAGACCCAGTACTTC
. | TRBJ2-7 | TRBD2 | TRBV7-2 | CASSPLADRQYF | TGTGCCAGCAGCCCCCTAGCGGACCGGCAGTACTTC
. | TRBJ2-2 | TRBD2 | TRBV19 | CASLTIAGVGELFF | TGTGCCAGTCTCACTATAGCGGGAGTCGGGGAGCTGTTTTTT
once | TRBJ1-6 | . | TRBV15 | CATSAGAYYNSPLHF | TGTGCCACCTCCGCGGGGGCCTATTATAATTCACCCCTCCACTTT
. | TRBJ2-5 | . | TRBV11-2 | CASSSDGSRGETQYF | TGTGCCAGCAGCTCGGACGGTAGTAGGGGAGAGACCCAGTACTTC
. | TRBJ2-5 | . | TRBV5-1 | CASSSWGGQIQETQYF | TGCGCCAGCAGCTCTTGGGGGGGCCAGATCCAAGAGACCCAGTACTTC
few | TRBJ2-5 | . | TRBV6-5 | CASSPTRTETQYF | TGTGCCAGCAGTCCTACTAGAACGGAGACCCAGTACTTC
. | TRBJ2-1 | . | TRBV9 | CASSPGHAGYNEQFF | TGTGCCAGCAGCCCTGGACACGCCGGGTACAATGAGCAGTTCTTC
. | TRBJ2-6 | . | TRBV14 | CASSPVLGTRNSGANVLTF | TGTGCCAGCAGCCCGGTTTTAGGGACAAGGAACTCTGGGGCCAACGTCCTGACTTTC
few | TRBJ2-6 | TRBD1 | TRBV2 | CASMKGQGLGGANVLTF | TGTGCCAGCATGAAGGGACAGGGGTTAGGTGGGGCCAACGTCCTGACTTTC
few | TRBJ1-1 | . | TRBV6-1 | CASSRGDIRAFF | TGTGCCAGCAGTAGAGGGGACATACGAGCTTTCTTT
. | TRBJ2-2 | . | TRBV6-1 | CASSSPGTGELFF | TGTGCCAGCAGTAGCCCCGGGACAGGGGAGCTGTTTTTT
once | TRBJ2-7 | . | TRBV14 | CASSYQRTSFDEQYF | TGTGCCAGCAGCTACCAGCGGACGTCCTTTGACGAGCAGTACTTC
few | TRBJ1-6 | . | TRBV7-9 | CASSSTGTGISPLHF | TGTGCCAGCAGCTCCACAGGGACTGGTATTTCACCCCTCCACTTT
once | TRBJ2-1 | . | TRBV11-3 | CASSFDLGHEQFF | TGTGCCAGCAGCTTTGACTTGGGGCATGAGCAGTTCTTC
. | TRBJ2-6 | TRBD1 | TRBV5-1 | CASSRTGLSGANVLTF | TGCGCCAGCAGCCGGACAGGGCTCTCTGGGGCCAACGTCCTGACTTTC
. | TRBJ2-7 | . | TRBV7-8 | CASSSSKGEQYF | TGTGCCAGCAGCTCATCCAAGGGCGAGCAGTACTTC
. | TRBJ1-2 | TRBD1 | TRBV7-2 | CASSWGQGADGGYTF | TGTGCCAGCAGCTGGGGACAGGGGGCGGATGGTGGCTACACCTTC
. | TRBJ2-6 | . | TRBV30 | CAWSWQGGGANVLTF | TGTGCCTGGAGTTGGCAGGGAGGAGGGGCCAACGTCCTGACTTTC
once | TRBJ2-5 | . | TRBV25-1 | CASANAPGEGGPGETQYF | TGTGCCAGCGCTAATGCGCCCGGAGAAGGAGGTCCGGGGGAGACCCAGTACTTC
few | TRBJ2-7 | TRBD2 | TRBV7-2 | CASSLIASGSYEQYF | TGTGCCAGCAGCTTAATCGCTAGCGGTTCCTACGAGCAGTACTTC